This T cell receptor beta chain was profiled in a study of T cells after yellow fever vaccination. From the 5' RACE reads, TCRdb called clonotypes with MiXCR, one entry per CDR3 protein. The sample holds about 370,000 distinct CDR3 sequences, around 10% seen once. About this clonotype: What it binds is unknown.

Findings and limits, study-wide: There was a small share of clonotypes that showed up in both the CD4 and CD8 compartments.

The germline V gene has CDR1 MNHEY and CDR2 SMNVEV (reference sequence). Trimming cost V 2 bases and J 5 bases, with 11 bases left between them. The CDR3 length is 14 residues. This chain links TRBV27 with TRBJ2-3; TRBD1 is a possible D gene (6 bases). This sample comprised PBMCs, obtained on the day of the first yellow fever vaccination. The sequence derives from a man aged 18 to 29 who received the YFV17D yellow fever vaccine. DNA of the CDR3: TGTGCCAGCAGTTTAGGGGGCCCCGGAGATACGCAGTATTTT. The encoded protein is CASSLGGPGDTQYF.